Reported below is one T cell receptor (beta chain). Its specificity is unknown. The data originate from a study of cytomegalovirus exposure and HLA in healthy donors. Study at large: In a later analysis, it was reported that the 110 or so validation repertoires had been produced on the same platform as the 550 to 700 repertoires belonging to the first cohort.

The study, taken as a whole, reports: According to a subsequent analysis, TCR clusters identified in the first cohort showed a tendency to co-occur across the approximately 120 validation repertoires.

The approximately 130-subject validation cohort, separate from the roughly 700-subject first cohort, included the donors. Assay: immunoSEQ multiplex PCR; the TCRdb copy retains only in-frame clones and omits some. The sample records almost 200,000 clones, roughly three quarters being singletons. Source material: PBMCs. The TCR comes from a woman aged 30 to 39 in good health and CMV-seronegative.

The CDR3: CASSPGHDNSPLHF. In nucleotides, the CDR3 is TGTGCCAGCAGCCCGGGACACGATAATTCACCCCTCCACTTT. The chain combines TRBV6-4 with TRBJ1-6; the D gene is possibly TRBD1 (6 bases). Germline-derived CDR1 and CDR2 are MRHNA and SNTAGT. With 6 bases removed from V and 5 bases from J, the gap between germline ends came to 11 bases. The CDR3 runs 14 residues.